Presented here are 21 T cell receptor beta chains from one specimen sequenced in a study of vaccination effects on CD4 cells after COVID-19. These receptors' targets are unknown. Antigen-specific CD4+ T cells were expanded (with viral peptide pools) by the ViraFEST assay ahead of sequencing. CD4+ T cells were isolated after about nine days of culture. Participants each got two BNT162b2 or mRNA-1273 vaccine doses. Data came from immunoSEQ multiplex PCR; TCRdb stores just in-frame clones and leaves some out. The data contain 57,000 or so clones, 73% of them singletons. This specimen consisted of CD4+ T cells from PBMCs cultured with HCoV-229E spike peptides, obtained after COVID-19 vaccination. The receptor set was obtained from a human donor who received a COVID-19 vaccine.

This chain joins TRBV19 and TRBJ1-4, with D perhaps TRBD1 (5 bases). Germline-derived CDR1 and CDR2 are LNHDA and SQIVND (reference sequence). CDR3 size: 15 residues. Trimming took 3 bases from V and 4 from J, leaving 12 bases between them. This chain's CDR3 is CASSMAGTGNEKLFF. CDR3 nucleotides: TGTGCCAGTAGTATGGCCGGGACGGGTAATGAAAAACTGTTTTTT.

The chain uses TRBV4-1 and TRBJ2-4, with D possibly TRBD1 on 5 matching bases. This CDR3 is 16 amino acids long. CDR1 is MGHRA and CDR2 is YSYEKL in the germline V gene. The V gene lost 4 bases and the J gene lost 0 bases, with 13 bases spanning the gap. Here the CDR3 DNA reads TGCGCCAGCAGCCCATATTCAGGGTTAGCCAAAAACATTCAGTACTTC. Protein sequence: CASSPYSGLAKNIQYF.

The chain links TRBV5-5 to TRBJ1-4; D not certain. In germline, CDR1 is SGHKS, CDR2 YYEKEE (reference sequence). V was pared by 4 bases and J by 8 bases, with 21 bases between. The CDR3 length is 16 residues. The CDR3 bases are TGTGCCAGCAGCCCCCCGCTCGGGTTGAAGGAGGAAAAACTGTTTTTT. This gives the protein CASSPPLGLKEEKLFF.

In its sample, this clone was seen a few times. This chain uses TRBV6-1 with TRBJ2-7; D not certain. CDR1 and CDR2 (germline): MNHNS, SASEGT. This CDR3 is built from 15 residues. Between the trimmed V and J ends, which lost 1 base and 0 bases, there was a span of 10 bases. The CDR3, as DNA: TGTGCCAGCAGTGAAGACGGGCGCGCCTCCTACGAGCAGTACGTC. Amino acid sequence: CASSEDGRASYEQYV.

The chain has TRBV7-9 and TRBJ1-2, with D possibly being TRBD1 (5 bases). In germline, CDR1 is SEHNR, CDR2 FQNEAQ (reference sequence). V was cut by 5 bases and J by 3 bases, with 10 bases left in between. The CDR3 runs to 13 residues. CDR3 nucleotide sequence: TGTGCCAGCAGCCAAGGGGCCGACTATGGCTACACCTTC. Its translation is CASSQGADYGYTF. The variable domain in full, completed from reference TRBV7-9 and TRBJ1-2, reads DTGVSQNPRHKITKRGQNVTFRCDPISEHNRLYWYRQTLGQGPEFLTYFQNEAQLEKSRLLSDRFSAERPKGSFSTLEIQRTEQGDSAMYLCASSQGADYGYTFGSGTRLTVV.

The count of this clone is one. This chain joins TRBV6-6 and TRBJ2-7; 7 bases map to TRBD1. The trim removed 4 bases at V and 7 bases at J, leaving 7 bases unmatched. The CDR3 covers 13 residues. The germline V gene has CDR1 MNHNY and CDR2 SVGAGI (reference sequence). The CDR3 DNA reads as TGTGCCAGCAGTTTTAACAGGGGATTTGAGCAGTACGTC. Amino acid sequence: CASSFNRGFEQYV.

This clone has a handful of counts. The rearrangement links TRBV2 to TRBJ1-6; D not certain. This CDR3 contains 14 residues. The germline V gene has CDR1 SNHLY and CDR2 FYNNEI. V lost 8 bases and J 0 bases, leaving 8 bases between the germline ends. The DNA for the CDR3 is TGTGCCAGCGGTCCAAGCTCCTATAATTCACCCCTCCACTTT. Protein sequence: CASGPSSYNSPLHF.

This CDR3 reads CSVAGTGDYGYTF. For the CDR3, the DNA is TGCAGCGTCGCCGGGACAGGGGACTATGGCTACACCTTC. The chain is built from TRBV29-1 and TRBJ1-2; TRBD1 matches at 10 bases. The germline CDR1 and CDR2 sequences are SQVTM and ANQGSEA. Germline trimming cut 6 bases from V and 3 bases from J; bases unmatched to any gene: 4. The CDR3 covers 13 residues. The full variable domain, completed using reference TRBV29-1 and TRBJ1-2, is SAVISQKPSRDICQRGTSLTIQCQVDSQVTMMFWYRQQPGQSLTLIATANQGSEATYESGFVIDKFPISRPNLTFSTLTVSNMSPEDSSIYLCSVAGTGDYGYTFGSGTRLTVV.

The chain uses TRBV6-4 and TRBJ2-3; TRBD1 aligns across 10 bases. The CDR3 is 15 amino acids. The germline V gene has CDR1 MRHNA and CDR2 SNTAGT. Trimming at V came to 6 bases and at J to 2 bases, leaving 5 bases not matched to a gene. The CDR3 region is CASSFRQGATDTQYF. As DNA, the CDR3 is TGTGCCAGCAGCTTCCGACAGGGGGCCACAGATACGCAGTATTTT.

This rearrangement joins TRBV6-2 or TRBV6-3 to TRBJ2-3; 10 bases are shared with TRBD2. The V gene's germline CDR1 is MNHEY and CDR2 SVGEGT. This CDR3 comprises 15 residues. V lost 4 bases, J lost 3 bases, and 4 bases stayed unmatched. CDR3 in DNA: TGTGCCAGCAGTTCTTCTAGCGGGGGTACAGATACGCAGTATTTT. Amino acid sequence: CASSSSSGGTDTQYF.

This chain uses TRBV19 with TRBJ1-5; D ambiguous. The V gene's germline CDR1 is LNHDA and CDR2 SQIVND (reference sequence). The CDR3 sequence is 16 residues long. Trimming took off 4 bases at V and 0 bases at J, with 13 bases between the two ends. CDR3 amino acids: CASSTTQKGSNQPQHF. In DNA form, the CDR3 reads TGTGCCAGTAGTACTACACAAAAGGGTAGCAATCAGCCCCAGCATTTT.

The chain joins TRBV6-5 to TRBJ2-1, with a possible D match to TRBD1 (5 bases). Germline V gene sequence: CDR1 MNHEY, CDR2 SVGAGI. The CDR3 consists of 11 residues. V lost 6 bases and J 5 bases, leaving 5 bases between the germline ends. CDR3 amino acids: CASRTDNEQFF. The CDR3 DNA sequence: TGTGCCAGCAGGACAGACAATGAGCAGTTCTTC.

V is TRBV5-1 and J is TRBJ2-2; D is undetermined. This CDR3 has 14 amino acids. CDR1 and CDR2 (germline): SGHRS, YFSETQ. The ends were cut back, 6 bases at V and 1 base at J, with 10 bases in the middle. The CDR3 region has the DNA TGCGCCAGCACCCAGACACAGAACACCGGGGAGCTGTTTTTT. Amino acids: CASTQTQNTGELFF.

The chain is built from TRBV12-3 or TRBV12-4 and TRBJ1-2, with 8 bases aligning to TRBD1. CDR3 size: 12 residues. The V gene end was trimmed by 6 bases and the J gene end by 8 bases; junction bases not matched to a gene: 5. CDR3 nucleotides: TGTGCCAGCAGCAGGGGGCTCGGGGGCTACACCTTC. It specifies CASSRGLGGYTF.

The chain joins TRBV6-5 to TRBJ1-3, with D hard to call. V was trimmed by 4 bases and J by 2 bases, leaving 6 bases between them. The CDR3 runs to 13 residues. From germline, CDR1 is MNHEY and CDR2 SVGAGI. CDR3 sequence: CASSFQTGNTIYF. The CDR3 DNA reads as TGTGCCAGCAGTTTCCAGACTGGAAACACCATATATTTT.

The rearrangement links TRBV5-5 to TRBJ1-5; D possibly corresponds to TRBD1 (5 bases). CDR1 is SGHKS and CDR2 is YYEKEE in the germline V gene (reference sequence). This CDR3 region has 15 residues. V gave up 4 bases and J gave up 0 bases, with 11 bases separating them. CDR3 DNA: TGTGCCAGCAGCGCGACAGTTTATAGCAATCAGCCCCAGCATTTT. This translates into CASSATVYSNQPQHF.

The CDR3 here is CATSDPGQGWTGELFF. For the CDR3, the DNA is TGTGCCACCAGTGATCCCGGACAGGGTTGGACCGGGGAGCTGTTTTTT. The V and J genes are TRBV24-1 and TRBJ2-2; 8 nucleotides align to TRBD1. The germline gives CDR1 KGHDR, CDR2 SFDVKD. The ends lost 3 bases at V and 5 bases at J; junction bases unmatched: 7. CDR3 size: 16 residues.

The genes are TRBV25-1 and TRBJ1-3, with D uncertain. V was shortened by 0 bases and J by 3 bases, with 15 bases between the two germline ends. The CDR3 sequence is 17 residues long. Per germline, CDR1 MGHDK and CDR2 SYGVNS. The CDR3 protein is CASSEYTAGFDGNTIYF. The CDR3 DNA sequence: TGTGCCAGCAGTGAATATACCGCGGGGTTCGATGGAAACACCATATATTTT.

The rearrangement links TRBV7-3 to TRBJ2-2, with D perhaps given as TRBD1 or TRBD2 (6 bases each). The CDR3 spans 16 residues. Germline-derived CDR1 and CDR2 are SGHTA and FQGTGA. The ends were cut back, 1 base at V and 1 base at J, with 10 bases in the middle. The chain's CDR3 is CASSLRGAQNTGELFF. The CDR3 DNA is TGTGCCAGCAGCTTAAGGGGGGCCCAGAACACCGGGGAGCTGTTTTTT. Combining the CDR3 with reference TRBV7-3 and TRBJ2-2 gives the whole variable domain GAGVSQTPSNKVTEKGKYVELRCDPISGHTALYWYRQSLGQGPEFLIYFQGTGAADDSGLPNDRFFAVRPEGSVSTLKIQRTERGDSAVYLCASSLRGAQNTGELFFGEGSRLTVL.

The chain links TRBV7-2 to TRBJ2-7; tentatively, D is TRBD1 (8 bases). Germline values: CDR1 SGHTA, CDR2 FQGNSA. This CDR3 has 14 amino acids. The germline V and J ends were trimmed by 5 bases and 4 bases, with 15 bases remaining between them. Here the CDR3 reads CASSAQQGGYEQYV. The CDR3 DNA follows: TGTGCCAGCAGCGCTCAACAGGGGGGGTACGAGCAGTACGTC.

The chain links TRBV19 to TRBJ1-5; 7 bases line up with TRBD1. Germline loops: CDR1 LNHDA, CDR2 SQIVND (reference sequence). J was trimmed by 0 bases and V by 9 bases; bases with no gene match: 8. The CDR3 runs 15 residues. In DNA form, the CDR3 reads TGTGCCAGCTTACCGACAGGGACTAGCAATCAGCCCCAGCATTTT. This gives the protein CASLPTGTSNQPQHF. The full variable domain, completed using reference TRBV19 and TRBJ1-5, is DGGITQSPKYLFRKEGQNVTLSCEQNLNHDAMYWYRQDPGQGLRLIYYSQIVNDFQKGDIAEGYSVSREKKESFPLTVTSAQKNPTAFYLCASLPTGTSNQPQHFGDGTRLSIL.